This T cell receptor beta chain was recovered during a study of blood T cell repertoires in COVID-19 (TCRdb year 2020). In the study overall: Collaborator samples came from the United States, Italy and Spain and covered acute and convalescent phases of COVID-19. The prospective study material was composed of cDNA or gDNA derived from T cells, B-cell-depleted T cells, or PBMCs. The dataset comprised deeply sampled blood TCRbeta repertoires from subjects exposed to, actively infected with, or recovered from COVID-19. The repertoires were made available in a free public database intended to serve as a resource for research on the immune response to SARS-CoV-2. The samples were drawn from the first 160 participants of the ongoing ImmuneRACE study and from some 1,300 subjects provided by 6 global collaborators. A de-identified subject ID, COVID-19 status, age in years and sex were almost always included in the sample metadata. Where HLA class I and class II types were available, the types were taken from metadata supplied by the sample provider, not from assay-based typing. Points the paper makes about the study in general: How much clinical and demographic metadata was included differed by source and by participant, and the metadata was provided uncurated.

Comment on this clone: The clone's antigen remains unknown. Base qualities are not recorded, but no much larger clone differs from it by a single base.

In the prospective study, participants were about 18 to 89 years old, resided in about two dozen geographic areas of the United States, and were enrolled through a virtual design. To assign participants to cohorts, the prospective study relied on clinical history that participants themselves reported in a screening survey and a study questionnaire. In the prospective study, mobile phlebotomists collected whole blood, serum and a nasopharyngeal or oropharyngeal swab from each participant. Additional blood draws and questionnaires over a 2-month period could optionally be provided by prospective study participants. Prospective study blood samples were shipped either frozen or at room temperature before DNA extraction. CDR3 length: 17 amino acids, cysteine to phenylalanine. The entry retains the CDR3 DNA only, 51 bases that are in frame from base 1. According to the germline V gene, CDR1 reads SGHTS and CDR2 reads YDEGEE. The junction shows trimming of 0 bases on V and 0 bases on J, plus 10 bases between the germline ends.

The immunoSEQ Assay, a bias-controlled multiplex PCR, was used to amplify TCRbeta CDR3 regions from genomic DNA. From the authors' description of their analysis: The number of nucleated cells in each sample was estimated from the amplification of reference gene primers within the assay. To quantify the absolute abundance of each unique TCRbeta CDR3 rearrangement, sequence reads were collapsed and filtered. For each sample, productive Simpson clonality was calculated by taking the square root of Simpson's diversity index across productive rearrangements. TCRdb provides this immuneACCESS table in a form limited to in-frame rearrangements. Some clones are lacking; in checked studies, under half of them reflect an unresolved V gene, and why the rest are absent is not known. D and trimming were read from the DNA, whereas the V and J calls and clone size are those reported in that table. Within this sample are 200,000 to 250,000 clones, with just over 85% of them counted one time only. The top ten clonotypes cover about 4.1% of the sample.

Sequencing was carried out using PBMCs or T cells enriched from blood (not recorded which). The rearrangement joined TRBV5-8 to TRBJ2-6, with the identity of the D gene unclear. This TCR was recovered from a woman aged 40 to 50 with acute COVID-19. The CDR3 corresponds to CASSLDNSRSGANVLTF. The DNA reads TGTGCCAGCAGCTTGGATAACAGCCGCTCTGGGGCCAACGTCCTGACTTTC.